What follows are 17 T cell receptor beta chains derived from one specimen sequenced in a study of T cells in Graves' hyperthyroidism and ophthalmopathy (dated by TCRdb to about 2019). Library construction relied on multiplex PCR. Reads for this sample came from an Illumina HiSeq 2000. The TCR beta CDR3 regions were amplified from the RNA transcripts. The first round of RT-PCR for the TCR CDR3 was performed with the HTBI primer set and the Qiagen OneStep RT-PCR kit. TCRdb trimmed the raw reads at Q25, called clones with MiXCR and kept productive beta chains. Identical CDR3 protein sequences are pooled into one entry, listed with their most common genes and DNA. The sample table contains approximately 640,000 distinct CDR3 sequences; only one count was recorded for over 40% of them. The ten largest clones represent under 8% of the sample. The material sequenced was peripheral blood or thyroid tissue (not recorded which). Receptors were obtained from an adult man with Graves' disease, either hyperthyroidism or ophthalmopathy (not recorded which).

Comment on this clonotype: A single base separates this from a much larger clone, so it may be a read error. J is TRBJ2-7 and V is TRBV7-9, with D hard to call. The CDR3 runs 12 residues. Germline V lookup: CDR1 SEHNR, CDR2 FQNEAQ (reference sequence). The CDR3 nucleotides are TGTGCCAGCAGCTTGGTCTACTACGAGCAGGACTTC. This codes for CASSLVYYEQDF.

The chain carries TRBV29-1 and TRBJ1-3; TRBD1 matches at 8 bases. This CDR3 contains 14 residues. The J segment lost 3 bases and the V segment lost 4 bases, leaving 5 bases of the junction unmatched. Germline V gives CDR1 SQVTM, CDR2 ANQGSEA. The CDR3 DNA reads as TGCAGCGTTGTTCGGACAGGGTTTGGAAACACCATATATTTT. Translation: CSVVRTGFGNTIYF.

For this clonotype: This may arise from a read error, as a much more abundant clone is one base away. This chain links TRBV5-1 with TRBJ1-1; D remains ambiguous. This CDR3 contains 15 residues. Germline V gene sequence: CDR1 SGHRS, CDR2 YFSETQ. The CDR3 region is CAGSPPTGINTEAFF. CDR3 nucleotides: TGCGCCGGCAGCCCCCCGACCGGAATTAACACTGAAGCTTTCTTT.

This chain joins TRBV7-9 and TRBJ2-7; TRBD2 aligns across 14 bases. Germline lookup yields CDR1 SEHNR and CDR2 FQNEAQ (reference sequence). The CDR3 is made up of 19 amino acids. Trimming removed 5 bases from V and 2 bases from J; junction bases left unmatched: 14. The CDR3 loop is CASSLAAGTSGSRTYEQYF. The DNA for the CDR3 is TGTGCCAGCAGCCTCGCGGCCGGGACTAGCGGGAGTCGCACCTACGAGCAGTACTTC.

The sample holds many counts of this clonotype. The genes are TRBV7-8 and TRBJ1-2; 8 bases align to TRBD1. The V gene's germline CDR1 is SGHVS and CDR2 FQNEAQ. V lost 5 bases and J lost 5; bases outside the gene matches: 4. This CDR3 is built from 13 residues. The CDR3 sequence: CASSIRQGYGYTF. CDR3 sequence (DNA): TGTGCCAGCAGCATAAGACAGGGGTATGGCTACACCTTC. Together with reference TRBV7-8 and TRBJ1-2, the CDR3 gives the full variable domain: GAGVSQSPRYKVAKRGQDVALRCDPISGHVSLFWYQQALGQGPEFLTYFQNEAQLDKSGLPSDRFFAERPEGSVSTLKIQRTQQEDSAVYLCASSIRQGYGYTFGSGTRLTVV.

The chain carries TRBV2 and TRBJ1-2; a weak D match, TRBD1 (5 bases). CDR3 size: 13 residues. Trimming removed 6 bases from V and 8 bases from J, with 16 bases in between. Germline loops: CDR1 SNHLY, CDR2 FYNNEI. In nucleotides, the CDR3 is TGTGCCAGCAGAACAGGCGCACTGGAAGGCTACACCTTC. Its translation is CASRTGALEGYTF.

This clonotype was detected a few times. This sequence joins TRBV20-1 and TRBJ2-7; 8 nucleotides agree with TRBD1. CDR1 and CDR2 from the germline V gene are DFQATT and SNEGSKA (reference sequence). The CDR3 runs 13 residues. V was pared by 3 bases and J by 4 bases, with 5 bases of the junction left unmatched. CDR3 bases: TGCAGTGCTAGGTTGCAGGGGGCATACGAGCAGTACTTC. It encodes CSARLQGAYEQYF.

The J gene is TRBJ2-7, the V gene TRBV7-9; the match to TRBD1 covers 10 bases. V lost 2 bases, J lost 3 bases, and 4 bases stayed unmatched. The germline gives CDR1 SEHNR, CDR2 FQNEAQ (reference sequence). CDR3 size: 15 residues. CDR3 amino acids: CASSLNRDRGYEQYF. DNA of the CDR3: TGTGCCAGCAGCTTAAACCGGGACAGGGGCTACGAGCAGTACTTC.

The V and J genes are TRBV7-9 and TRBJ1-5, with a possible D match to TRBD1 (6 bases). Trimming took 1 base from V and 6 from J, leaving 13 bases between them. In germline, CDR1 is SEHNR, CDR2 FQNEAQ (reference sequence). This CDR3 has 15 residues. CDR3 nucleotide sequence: TGTGCCAGCAGCTTAGGTGGGGGCACGGGTCAGCCCCAGCATTTT. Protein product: CASSLGGGTGQPQHF. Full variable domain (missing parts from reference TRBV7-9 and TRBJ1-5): DTGVSQNPRHKITKRGQNVTFRCDPISEHNRLYWYRQTLGQGPEFLTYFQNEAQLEKSRLLSDRFSAERPKGSFSTLEIQRTEQGDSAMYLCASSLGGGTGQPQHFGDGTRLSIL.

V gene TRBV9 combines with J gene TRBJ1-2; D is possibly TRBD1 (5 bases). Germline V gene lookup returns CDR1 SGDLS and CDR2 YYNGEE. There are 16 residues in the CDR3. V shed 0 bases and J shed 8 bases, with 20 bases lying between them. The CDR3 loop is CASSVARDGTPAGYTF. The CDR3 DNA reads TGTGCCAGCAGCGTAGCTAGGGACGGAACTCCGGCGGGCTACACCTTC. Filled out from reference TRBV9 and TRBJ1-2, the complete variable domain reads DSGVTQTPKHLITATGQRVTLRCSPRSGDLSVYWYQQSLDQGLQFLIQYYNGEERAKGNILERFSAQQFPDLHSELNLSSLELGDSALYFCASSVARDGTPAGYTFGSGTRLTVV.

The CDR3 DNA reads TGTGCCAGCAGTCCCCAGGGGGCGCCCGGGGAGCTGTTTTTT. Translated: CASSPQGAPGELFF. The gene calls are TRBV12-3 or TRBV12-4 and TRBJ2-2; TRBD1 aligns across 8 bases. CDR3 length equals 14 residues. V was clipped by 5 bases and J by 6 bases; unmatched bases: 5.

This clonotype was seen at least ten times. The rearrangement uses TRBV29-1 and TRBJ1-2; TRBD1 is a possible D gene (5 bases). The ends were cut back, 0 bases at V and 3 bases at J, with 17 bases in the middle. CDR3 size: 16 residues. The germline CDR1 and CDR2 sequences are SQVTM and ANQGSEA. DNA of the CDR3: TGCAGCGTTGAAGATCTCGAGGCCAGGGTGTACTATGGCTACACCTTC. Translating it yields CSVEDLEARVYYGYTF.

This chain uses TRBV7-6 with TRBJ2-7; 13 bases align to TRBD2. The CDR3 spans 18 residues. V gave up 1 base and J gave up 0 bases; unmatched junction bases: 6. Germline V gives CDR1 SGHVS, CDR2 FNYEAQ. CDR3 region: CASSLGAGTSGASYEQYF. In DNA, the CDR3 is TGTGCCAGCAGCTTAGGGGCGGGGACTAGCGGGGCCTCCTACGAGCAGTACTTC.

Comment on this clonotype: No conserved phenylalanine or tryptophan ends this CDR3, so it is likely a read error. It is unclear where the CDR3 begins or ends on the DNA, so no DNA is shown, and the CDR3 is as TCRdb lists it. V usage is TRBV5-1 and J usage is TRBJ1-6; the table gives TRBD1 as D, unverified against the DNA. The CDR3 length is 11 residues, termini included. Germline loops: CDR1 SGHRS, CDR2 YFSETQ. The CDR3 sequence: CASSPGPGNNY.

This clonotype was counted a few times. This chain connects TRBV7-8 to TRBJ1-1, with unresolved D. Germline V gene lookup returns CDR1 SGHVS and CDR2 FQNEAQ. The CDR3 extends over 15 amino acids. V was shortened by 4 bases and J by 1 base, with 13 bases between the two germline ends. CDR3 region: CASSWVGRANTEAFF. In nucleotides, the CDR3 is TGTGCCAGCAGCTGGGTCGGACGGGCGAACACTGAAGCTTTCTTT.

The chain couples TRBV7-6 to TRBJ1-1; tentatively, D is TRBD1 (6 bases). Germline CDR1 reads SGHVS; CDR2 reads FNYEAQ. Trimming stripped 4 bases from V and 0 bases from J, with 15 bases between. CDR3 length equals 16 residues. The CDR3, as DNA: TGTGCCAGCAGCTCCCTCGGCGGGGGGCTGAACACTGAAGCTTTCTTT. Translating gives CASSSLGGGLNTEAFF. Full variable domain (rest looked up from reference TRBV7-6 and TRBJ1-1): GAGVSQSPRYKVTKRGQDVALRCDPISGHVSLYWYRQALGQGPEFLTYFNYEAQQDKSGLPNDRFSAERPEGSISTLTIQRTEQRDSAMYRCASSSLGGGLNTEAFFGQGTRLTVV.

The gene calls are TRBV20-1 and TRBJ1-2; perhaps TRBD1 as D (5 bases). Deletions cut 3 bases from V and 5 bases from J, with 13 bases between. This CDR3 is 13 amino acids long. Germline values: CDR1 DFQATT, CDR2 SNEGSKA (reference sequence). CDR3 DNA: TGCAGTGCTAGTGTCGGCAGGGATTATGGCTACACCTTC. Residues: CSASVGRDYGYTF.